What follows are 5 T cell receptor beta chains derived from one specimen sequenced in a study of regulatory T cells in long-lasting Graves disease. Researchers made TCR beta libraries by using iRepertoire HTBI primers and running Arm-PCR on CDR3 regions. Via MiXCR, TCRdb re-called the multiplex PCR reads, giving one row per CDR3 protein. The table has some 500,000 distinct CDR3 sequences, about 16% seen once. The time point here: newly diagnosed GD, antithyroid drugs for less than 3 months. PBMC-extracted RNA yielded the TCR library. These records were also assigned to another study, of T cells in Graves' hyperthyroidism and ophthalmopathy.

This sample comprised peripheral blood mononuclear cells (PBMCs), obtained at new diagnosis, from a patient treated with antithyroid drugs. These receptors all stem from a woman aged 40 to 65 with Graves disease.

Details on this clonotype: Since a far larger clone is one base different, this is likely a read error. This sequence joins TRBV2 and TRBJ2-1; tentative D call: TRBD2 (5 bases). The CDR3 is 12 residues long. Looked up from germline, CDR1 is SNHLY and CDR2 is FYNNEI. V dropped 5 bases and J dropped 10 bases, with 12 bases sitting between them. The CDR3 DNA reads as TGTGCCAGCAGTACCTCGGGAAGGGAGCAGTTCTTC. This gives the protein CASSTSGREQFF.

This clonotype appeared many times. The chain employs TRBV3-1 and TRBJ2-1; D could derive from TRBD1 or TRBD2 (5 bases each). The CDR3 extends over 15 amino acids. V lost 0 bases to trimming and J lost 8 bases, with 14 bases between them. Germline loops: CDR1 LGHDT, CDR2 YNNKEL (reference sequence). CDR3 DNA: TGTGCCAGCAGCCAAGAGAGGGGCGGAGGCCATGAGCAGTTCTTC. It translates to CASSQERGGGHEQFF.

This clonotype showed up just a few times. The V and J genes are TRBV28 and TRBJ2-4; 8 bases are shared with TRBD2. J gave up 9 bases and V 8 bases, and 18 bases lay outside the gene matches. The CDR3 extends over 16 amino acids. Germline values: CDR1 MDHEN, CDR2 SYDVKM. The CDR3 spells CASRGGPGAQGGIQYF. In nucleotides, the CDR3 is TGTGCCAGCCGGGGGGGTCCGGGAGCCCAGGGCGGCATTCAGTACTTC. Full variable domain (outside the CDR3, taken from reference TRBV28 and TRBJ2-4): DVKVTQSSRYLVKRTGEKVFLECVQDMDHENMFWYRQDPGLGLRLIYFSYDVKMKEKGDIPEGYSVSREKKERFSLILESASTNQTSMYLCASRGGPGAQGGIQYFGAGTRLSVL.

The table lists this clonotype with a few counts. The chain recombines TRBV19 with TRBJ1-2; D not certain. Trimming took 6 bases from V and 1 from J, leaving 15 bases between them. Germline V lookup: CDR1 LNHDA, CDR2 SQIVND (reference sequence). The CDR3 length is 15 residues. As DNA, the CDR3 is TGTGCCAGTAGCCCCGCGATAGGGTTTAACTATGGCTACACCTTC. Protein sequence: CASSPAIGFNYGYTF.

This sequence joins TRBV5-1 and TRBJ1-1; 7 bases align to TRBD1. This CDR3 spans 14 amino acids. Looked up from germline, CDR1 is SGHRS and CDR2 is YFSETQ. V shed 0 bases, J shed 4 bases, and the junction held 3 bases outside the gene matches. The CDR3 sequence: CASSLVAGGTEAFF. CDR3 DNA sequence: TGCGCCAGCAGCTTGGTGGCAGGGGGCACTGAAGCTTTCTTT.